Sequencing of this T cell receptor (beta chain) was carried out in a study of blood T cell repertoires in COVID-19 (dated by TCRdb to the early 2020s). Turning to the overall study: Samples from collaborators originated in the United States, Italy and Spain and spanned both the acute and convalescent phases of COVID-19. The prospective study material was composed of cDNA or gDNA derived from T cells, B-cell-depleted T cells, or PBMCs. The dataset comprised deeply sampled blood TCRbeta repertoires from subjects exposed to, actively infected with, or recovered from COVID-19. The repertoires were released in a freely available public database meant as a resource for research on the immune response to SARS-CoV-2. Samples came from the ongoing ImmuneRACE study (first 160 participants) plus 1,254 subjects from 6 global collaborators. A de-identified subject ID, COVID-19 status, age in years and sex were almost always included in the sample metadata. Where available, HLA class I and class II types were obtained from metadata supplied by the sample provider rather than from assay-based typing. What the research found in general, with its limitations: How much clinical and demographic metadata was included differed by source and by participant, and the metadata was provided uncurated.

From cysteine to phenylalanine, the CDR3 is 16 amino acids long. Just the 48-base CDR3 DNA is kept, in frame starting at base 1. The V and J ends are trimmed by 5 bases and 0 bases, leaving 14 bases between them. Based on the germline V gene, the CDR1 and CDR2 sequences are SGHTA and FQGNSA. The collaborating institutions used their own protocols to collect whole blood in K2EDTA tubes. For TCRbeta analysis, collaborators shipped samples as frozen whole blood, isolated PBMCs, or DNA extracted from either of those sample types. TCRbeta CDR3 regions were amplified from genomic DNA by means of the immunoSEQ Assay, a bias-controlled multiplex PCR. On the authors' methods: The number of nucleated cells in each sample was estimated by amplification of reference gene primers within the assay. To quantify the absolute abundance of each unique TCRbeta CDR3 rearrangement, sequence reads were collapsed and filtered. For each sample, productive Simpson clonality was calculated as the square root of Simpson's diversity index across productive rearrangements. The source is immuneACCESS, and TCRdb retained only in-frame sequences with V and J called. Part of the clones is not carried over; for the studies checked, unresolved V genes explain less than half of this, and the remainder is unexplained. V, J and clone size derive from that table, while D and trimming were established from the DNA sequence. The sample has some 83,000 clones on record, 86% of them singletons. 8% of the sample is taken by the ten largest.

Concerning this clone: What this receptor recognizes is not known. No clone much larger than this one lies a single base away; base qualities are absent.

The receptor's source is a man over 45 with active COVID-19. The chain was built from TRBV7-2 and TRBJ1-5; too little of a D gene remains to name it. What was sequenced was peripheral blood. The nucleotides are TGTGCCAGCAGCAACGCCCCAGGTTATAGCAATCAGCCCCAGCATTTT. It translates as CASSNAPGYSNQPQHF.